The 28 T cell receptor beta chains below were found in one sample sequenced in a study of blood T cells in healthy people across ages. The use of a sample-barcoded 5' primer and a J-beta primer mix characterized a second PCR of roughly 6 to 12 cycles. TCRdb analysed the 5' RACE reads with MiXCR anew, one entry per CDR3 protein. The sample carries 1,500,000 or so distinct CDR3 sequences, 35% to 45% recorded once. Sequenced input: blood. These receptors were taken from a woman younger than 30 in good health.

This clonotype showed up many times. V usage is TRBV29-1 and J usage is TRBJ1-2; the D is unclear. The CDR3 has 12 residues. The ends were cut back, 5 bases at V and 0 bases at J, with 7 bases in the middle. The germline V gene encodes CDR1 SQVTM and CDR2 ANQGSEA. The CDR3: CSVIRTNYGYTF. DNA for the CDR3: TGCAGCGTTATCAGGACTAACTATGGCTACACCTTC. Based on the CDR3 plus reference TRBV29-1 and TRBJ1-2, the full variable domain is SAVISQKPSRDICQRGTSLTIQCQVDSQVTMMFWYRQQPGQSLTLIATANQGSEATYESGFVIDKFPISRPNLTFSTLTVSNMSPEDSSIYLCSVIRTNYGYTFGSGTRLTVV.

The rearrangement links TRBV7-9 to TRBJ2-3, with a tentative D call TRBD2 (5 bases). V lost 5 bases and J lost 2, with 11 bases in between. Germline V gene lookup returns CDR1 SEHNR and CDR2 FQNEAQ (reference sequence). The CDR3 covers 14 residues. CDR3 bases: TGTGCCAGCAGCCGGGGAGTCGACACAGATACGCAGTATTTT. Its translation is CASSRGVDTDTQYF.

Comment on this clonotype: The germline gene is not matched at one end of the junction; a read error may be the cause. This chain uses TRBV11-2 with TRBJ2-5; TRBD1 matches 7 bases. The end of the DNA is better explained by TRBJ2-7, so the J call may be wrong. Germline V CDR1 and CDR2: SGHAT, FQNNGV. The CDR3 covers 15 residues. CDR3 in amino acids: CTSSANRGKAYEQYF. CDR3 DNA: TGTACCAGCAGCGCTAACAGGGGAAAAGCCTACGAGCAGTACTTC.

This clonotype occurred many times. The rearrangement links TRBV12-5 to TRBJ1-2; D is uncertain. The V end was cut by 1 base, the J end by 5 bases, with 5 bases between. Looked up from germline, CDR1 is LGHNT and CDR2 is FRNRAP. The CDR3 spans 12 residues. For the CDR3, the DNA is TGTGCTAGTGGTTTGGGTGGATATGGCTACACCTTC. Amino acid sequence: CASGLGGYGYTF.

This chain joins TRBV7-8 and TRBJ2-5, with D maybe TRBD1 (5 bases). Germline assignment: CDR1 SGHVS and CDR2 FQNEAQ. The CDR3 sequence is 13 residues long. The V end was cut by 3 bases, the J end by 5 bases, with 10 bases between. Here the CDR3 reads CASSFPGWETQYF. The CDR3 DNA reads as TGTGCCAGCAGCTTCCCAGGGTGGGAGACCCAGTACTTC.

The chain carries TRBV12-3 or TRBV12-4 and TRBJ1-1; unclear D gene. Trimming removed 7 bases from V and 2 bases from J, with 11 bases in between. The length of the CDR3 is 13 residues. CDR3 amino acids: CASTLEGNTEAFF. For the CDR3, the DNA is TGTGCCAGCACCCTGGAGGGTAACACTGAAGCTTTCTTT.

The gene calls are TRBV29-1 and TRBJ2-3; D gene unclear. Germline CDR1 reads SQVTM; CDR2 reads ANQGSEA. The CDR3 has 12 residues. Trimming took 7 bases from V and 2 from J, leaving 10 bases between them. CDR3 amino acids: CSAWEDTDTQYF. In DNA form, the CDR3 reads TGCAGCGCGTGGGAAGACACAGATACGCAGTATTTT.

This clonotype was detected only a few times. The chain has TRBV12-3 or TRBV12-4 and TRBJ2-7, with 7 positions matching TRBD1. Trimming removed 3 bases from V and 3 bases from J; junction bases left unmatched: 8. This CDR3 has 15 residues. The DNA of the CDR3 is TGTGCCAGCAGTTTGGGGACAGCCCCTCTCTACGAGCAGTACTTC. Its translation: CASSLGTAPLYEQYF.

The genes are TRBV7-2 and TRBJ2-3; tentatively, D is TRBD1 or TRBD2 (7 bases each). Germline V gene lookup returns CDR1 SGHTA and CDR2 FQGNSA. The CDR3 extends over 14 amino acids. CDR3 amino acids: CASANRGGADTQYF. CDR3 nucleotides: TGTGCTAGCGCGAACAGGGGAGGGGCAGATACGCAGTATTTT.

The chain has TRBV24-1 and TRBJ1-5, with D perhaps TRBD1 (6 bases). The V gene lost 2 bases and the J gene lost 9 bases, with 13 bases spanning the gap. The CDR3 contains 14 residues. Germline CDR1 KGHDR, CDR2 SFDVKD. The CDR3 DNA reads as TGTGCCACCAGTGATTCCAGGGGTTTTCGGCCCCAGCATTTT. It yields the protein CATSDSRGFRPQHF.

This rearrangement joins TRBV7-6 to TRBJ1-6; no clear D. The CDR3 has 14 residues. Per germline, CDR1 SGHVS and CDR2 FNYEAQ. V was clipped by 4 bases and J by 9 bases, with 13 bases between them. The CDR3 sequence: CASSSTVVASPLHF. The CDR3 DNA sequence: TGTGCCAGCAGCTCCACAGTAGTAGCTTCACCCCTCCACTTT.

The V call is TRBV28, the J call TRBJ2-7, with D perhaps TRBD1 or TRBD2 (5 bases each). The CDR3 spans 12 residues. V was trimmed by 5 bases and J by 9 bases, leaving 14 bases between them. CDR1 and CDR2 from the germline V gene are MDHEN and SYDVKM. The CDR3 region has the DNA TGTGCCAGCAGTCGCCCGTTGAGGGGGCAGTACTTC. Its protein is CASSRPLRGQYF.

The V call is TRBV27, the J call TRBJ1-5; D is perhaps TRBD1 (6 bases). V was pared by 6 bases and J by 3 bases, with 12 bases between. CDR1 and CDR2 (germline): MNHEY, SMNVEV (reference sequence). The CDR3 covers 14 residues. The CDR3 DNA sequence: TGTGCCAGCAGGCTAAGGGGGATCAATCAGCCCCAGCATTTT. Translating gives CASRLRGINQPQHF.

V and J are TRBV27 and TRBJ1-5; D is perhaps TRBD1 (6 bases). Trimming removed 7 bases from V and 7 bases from J, with 17 bases in between. The length of the CDR3 is 14 residues. Germline V gene data show CDR1 as MNHEY and CDR2 as SMNVEV (reference sequence). The CDR3 DNA follows: TGTGCCAGCAAAAGGGGGGGGTACGGGCAGCCCCAGCATTTT. This gives the protein CASKRGGYGQPQHF.

The chain couples TRBV7-8 to TRBJ2-1, with D possibly TRBD2 on 5 matching bases. The CDR3 has 12 amino acids. Trimming removed 2 bases at V and 15 bases at J, with 14 bases between. Germline V gives CDR1 SGHVS, CDR2 FQNEAQ. CDR3 in amino acids: CASSLTRGSLFF. CDR3 coding DNA: TGTGCCAGCAGCTTAACCCGTGGGAGTCTGTTCTTC.

This sequence joins TRBV4-3 and TRBJ2-7; D is uncertain. CDR1 LGHNA and CDR2 YSLEER come from the germline V gene. The CDR3 is made up of 15 amino acids. The V gene lost 5 bases and the J gene lost 1 base, with 15 bases spanning the gap. In DNA form, the CDR3 reads TGCGCCAGCAGCTCCGCAGCCGGGTCTTCCTACGAGCAGTACTTC. Protein product: CASSSAAGSSYEQYF.

The chain combines TRBV20-1 with TRBJ1-4; D perhaps matches TRBD1 (6 bases). Germline V lookup: CDR1 DFQATT, CDR2 SNEGSKA (reference sequence). V was shortened by 4 bases and J by 12 bases, with 18 bases between the two germline ends. CDR3 length: 13 amino acids. CDR3 protein: CSAIGPGVGELFF. CDR3 nucleotides: TGCAGTGCTATCGGCCCAGGGGTTGGGGAACTGTTTTTT.

The CDR3 reads CSARDGEQVADTQYF. CDR3 nucleotides: TGCAGTGCTAGAGATGGGGAACAGGTGGCAGATACGCAGTATTTT. The V call is TRBV20-1, the J call TRBJ2-3; D is perhaps TRBD1 (5 bases). The germline V gene has CDR1 DFQATT and CDR2 SNEGSKA (reference sequence). V was pared by 0 bases and J by 4 bases, with 14 bases between. The CDR3 runs to 15 residues.

This clonotype was recorded a few times. The V gene is TRBV7-9, the J gene TRBJ1-2, with D perhaps TRBD1 (6 bases). Germline V gene lookup returns CDR1 SEHNR and CDR2 FQNEAQ (reference sequence). The CDR3 is made up of 18 amino acids. V shed 5 bases and J shed 5 bases, with 27 bases lying between them. CDR3 amino acids: CASSPTTTGVDKVYGYTF. For the CDR3, the DNA is TGTGCCAGCAGCCCAACCACGACAGGCGTGGATAAGGTTTATGGCTACACCTTC.

This sequence joins TRBV7-9 and TRBJ2-7; TRBD2 matches at 8 bases. Looked up from germline, CDR1 is SEHNR and CDR2 is FQNEAQ (reference sequence). The CDR3 has 15 amino acids. V was clipped by 5 bases and J by 5 bases; unmatched bases: 11. CDR3 in amino acids: CASSPIAGIVHEQYF. In DNA, the CDR3 is TGTGCCAGCAGCCCTATAGCGGGAATCGTACACGAGCAGTACTTC.

This rearrangement joins TRBV4-3 to TRBJ2-5, with 10 bases matching TRBD1. V lost 2 bases to trimming and J lost 5 bases; unmatched junction nucleotides: 5. The germline CDR1 and CDR2 sequences are LGHNA and YSLEER. The CDR3 contains 15 residues. CDR3 residues: CASSQPGQGTETQYF. The CDR3 DNA reads TGCGCCAGCAGCCAACCGGGACAGGGGACTGAGACCCAGTACTTC.

V and J are TRBV20-1 and TRBJ2-5; no clear D. CDR1 and CDR2 (germline): DFQATT, SNEGSKA (reference sequence). CDR3 length: 14 amino acids. Trimming pared 0 bases from V and 2 bases from J, leaving 10 bases between. In DNA, the CDR3 is TGCAGTGCTAGAGATTGGCTGGGACAAGAGACCCAGTACTTC. Translation gives CSARDWLGQETQYF.

The rearrangement joins TRBV29-1 to TRBJ2-7; TRBD2 aligns across 10 bases. CDR3 length equals 14 residues. From germline, CDR1 is SQVTM and CDR2 ANQGSEA. Trimming took 6 bases from V and 1 from J; bases not matched to a gene: 6. CDR3 protein: CSVLGLADSYEQYF. The CDR3 nucleotides are TGCAGCGTGCTTGGACTAGCGGATTCCTACGAGCAGTACTTC.

This clonotype was picked up a small number of times. The chain joins TRBV27 to TRBJ1-6; D is perhaps TRBD1 (5 bases). The V end was cut by 8 bases, the J end by 1 base, with 21 bases between. Germline V gene sequence: CDR1 MNHEY, CDR2 SMNVEV (reference sequence). The CDR3 length is 18 residues. CDR3 in DNA: TGTGCCAGCGGAAACCCAATCACCTGGGGGTCCTATAATTCACCCCTCCACTTT. The encoded protein is CASGNPITWGSYNSPLHF.

The table lists this clonotype with many counts. The chain employs TRBV4-3 and TRBJ2-7; no clear D. The CDR3 covers 14 residues. V was cut by 0 bases and J by 6 bases, with 12 bases left in between. Per the germline V gene, CDR1 is LGHNA and CDR2 is YSLEER. The CDR3 reads CASSQDPGPVEQYF. The CDR3 nucleotides are TGCGCCAGCAGCCAAGATCCCGGACCGGTCGAGCAGTACTTC.

The chain recombines TRBV20-1 with TRBJ2-1; TRBD2 matches at 8 bases. The CDR3 has 13 residues. Germline CDR1 and CDR2: DFQATT and SNEGSKA (reference sequence). V shed 4 bases, J shed 12 bases, and the junction held 11 bases outside the gene matches. The CDR3 region has the DNA TGCAGTGCTACTGCGGGGGGTTTTTTTGGGCAGTTCTTC. Amino acid sequence: CSATAGGFFGQFF.

V gene TRBV28 combines with J gene TRBJ2-3; TRBD2 aligns across 8 bases. The CDR3 has 21 amino acids. Germline V gene lookup returns CDR1 MDHEN and CDR2 SYDVKM. V was clipped by 3 bases and J by 3 bases; unmatched bases: 23. CDR3 in amino acids: CASSFGPSRVSPSGRTDTQYF. The CDR3 region has the DNA TGTGCCAGCAGTTTTGGTCCGAGTCGAGTCTCTCCTAGCGGGCGGACAGATACGCAGTATTTT.

This clonotype was seen a few times. The chain carries TRBV2 and TRBJ2-3, with TRBD2 as a possible D gene (6 bases). The CDR3 runs to 15 residues. V was pared by 7 bases and J by 0 bases, with 14 bases between. Per the germline V gene, CDR1 is SNHLY and CDR2 is FYNNEI. CDR3 DNA: TGTGCCAGCAATCAAGCGGCGGGAAGCACAGATACGCAGTATTTT. Its protein is CASNQAAGSTDTQYF.